This T cell receptor beta chain was documented in a study of T cell repertoires in aging, cancer and after chemotherapy. A mixed TRB-A/B primer pool amplified rearranged TRB by multiplex touch-down PCR. TCRdb re-called the multiplex PCR reads with MiXCR, one entry per CDR3 protein. Here the sample spans about 4,900 distinct CDR3 sequences, under 40% being singletons. Peripheral blood genomic DNA, not sorted cells or RNA, was the template. Study-level points and caveats: Age-matched healthy donors had significantly more diverse, less clonal blood TCR repertoires than untreated cancer patients. Rebound thymic output was suggested by rising median generation probability during chemotherapy in each cancer cohort.

The CDR3 is 15 amino acids. Germline CDR1 reads KGHSH; CDR2 reads LQKENI. V shed 5 bases and J shed 3 bases, with 15 bases lying between them. This clonotype was observed a handful of times. Its matching antigen is unknown. This TCR derives from a human donor with a blood cancer. What was sequenced was blood. J is TRBJ2-3 and V is TRBV18; D uncertain. The CDR3 DNA is TGTGCCAGCTCAGGGCAGCGAGGCTATACAGATACGCAGTATTTT. It specifies CASSGQRGYTDTQYF.